The 21 T cell receptor beta chains below come from one sample, sequenced in a study of blood T cell repertoires in COVID-19 (dated by TCRdb to the early 2020s). Libraries were constructed by the immunoSEQ multiplex PCR assay. TCRdb limited this immuneACCESS table to in-frame rearrangements with V and J called. A share of clones is missing; checked studies link under half to unresolved V genes, and the rest is unexplained. The sample profile shows approximately 190,000 clones; 80% of them were found once. 6.9% of the sample is in the top ten clones. The sequencing input was peripheral blood. The receptors derive from a man aged 55 to 70 with acute or convalescent COVID-19.

The chain carries TRBV2 and TRBJ2-1; D may be TRBD1 (6 bases). Germline loops: CDR1 SNHLY, CDR2 FYNNEI. Trimming cost V 10 bases and J 6 bases, with 19 bases left between them. The CDR3 loop spans 14 amino acids. CDR3: CATSTGLYLNEQFF. The DNA of the CDR3 is TGTGCCACCTCTACAGGGCTCTACCTCAATGAGCAGTTCTTC.

The chain's CDR3 is CASSYRVGYEQYF. The CDR3 DNA is TGTGCCAGCAGTTACAGGGTAGGGTACGAGCAGTACTTC. The rearrangement links TRBV5-6 to TRBJ2-7; possibly TRBD1 for D (6 bases). Per germline, CDR1 SGHDT and CDR2 YYEEEE. This CDR3 region has 13 residues. With 5 bases removed from V and 4 bases from J, the gap between germline ends came to 13 bases. Full variable domain (rest looked up from reference TRBV5-6 and TRBJ2-7): DAGVTQSPTHLIKTRGQQVTLRCSPKSGHDTVSWYQQALGQGPQFIFQYYEEEERQRGNFPDRFSGHQFPNYSSELNVNALLLGDSALYLCASSYRVGYEQYFGPGTRLTVT.

The sample holds one count of this clone. The chain has TRBV12-3 or TRBV12-4 and TRBJ2-7, with 8 positions matching TRBD2. After removal of 7 bases from V and 6 bases from J, the junction contained 8 bases not matched to a gene. The CDR3 runs to 13 residues. CDR3 protein: CASTSGRMLEQYF. CDR3 nucleotides: TGTGCCAGCACGAGCGGGAGAATGCTCGAGCAGTACTTC.

V usage is TRBV25-1 and J usage is TRBJ2-1; 10 bases are shared with TRBD2. CDR1 and CDR2 from the germline V gene are MGHDK and SYGVNS. The CDR3 loop spans 15 amino acids. The junction had 6 bases not matched to a gene; V was cut back by 6 bases and J by 4 bases. Here the CDR3 reads CASRRTSGRYNEQFF. The CDR3 coding sequence is TGTGCCAGCAGAAGGACTAGCGGACGATACAATGAGCAGTTCTTC.

CDR3 residues: CASSYSWTGNQPQHF. Here the CDR3 DNA reads TGTGCCAGCAGTTACTCATGGACAGGCAATCAGCCCCAGCATTTT. The chain joins TRBV6-5 to TRBJ1-5; D is possibly TRBD1 (6 bases). CDR3 length: 15 residues. The ends were cut back, 0 bases at V and 2 bases at J, with 8 bases in the middle. The germline CDR1 and CDR2 sequences are MNHEY and SVGAGI.

The rearrangement joins TRBV19 to TRBJ2-3, with D tentatively TRBD2 (5 bases). V dropped 6 bases and J dropped 4 bases, with 17 bases sitting between them. The CDR3 extends over 15 amino acids. The V gene's germline CDR1 is LNHDA and CDR2 SQIVND (reference sequence). CDR3 nucleotide sequence: TGTGCCAGTAGCGGGAAGGGCCTTGTAGCAGATACGCAGTATTTT. Translation: CASSGKGLVADTQYF.

CDR3 in DNA: TGTGCCAGTAGTAGGGTAGCGGGGATGGGAGATACGCAGTATTTT. Protein: CASSRVAGMGDTQYF. This chain joins TRBV19 and TRBJ2-3, with 8 bases identical to TRBD2. V shed 4 bases, J shed 5 bases, and the junction held 8 bases outside the gene matches. CDR1 is LNHDA and CDR2 is SQIVND in the germline V gene (reference sequence). The CDR3 sequence is 15 residues long.

The rearrangement joins TRBV7-9 to TRBJ1-5; TRBD1 is a possible D gene (6 bases). Looked up from germline, CDR1 is SEHNR and CDR2 is FQNEAQ (reference sequence). V lost 3 bases and J lost 6, with 15 bases in between. The CDR3 extends over 15 amino acids. In DNA, the CDR3 is TGTGCCAGCAGCTTTGATACAGGGCCACCTCAGCCCCAGCATTTT. Translated: CASSFDTGPPQPQHF.

This clone was detected once. V usage is TRBV5-1 and J usage is TRBJ2-7; D possibly corresponds to TRBD1 (6 bases). The length of the CDR3 is 15 residues. CDR1 and CDR2 (germline): SGHRS, YFSETQ. V lost 3 bases to trimming and J lost 0 bases, with 13 bases between them. CDR3 DNA: TGCGCCAGCAGCTCCACCTTCAGGGGCTCCTACGAGCAGTACTTC. Its translation is CASSSTFRGSYEQYF.

The genes are TRBV15 and TRBJ1-6; D remains ambiguous. Germline V CDR1 and CDR2: LNHNV, YYDKDF (reference sequence). CDR3 length: 17 amino acids. Trimming removed 2 bases from V and 8 bases from J, with 19 bases in between. CDR3 sequence reads: CATSRPGRGSLDSPLHF. CDR3 DNA sequence: TGTGCCACCAGCAGACCGGGTCGCGGGAGCCTAGATTCACCCCTCCACTTT.

This rearrangement joins TRBV11-2 to TRBJ2-7, with D possibly being TRBD2 (6 bases). CDR1 and CDR2 (germline): SGHAT, FQNNGV. This CDR3 region has 13 residues. The V end lost 5 bases, the J end lost 2 bases, and 10 bases lay between the germline ends. CDR3 sequence (DNA): TGTGCCAGCAGCCTGGGACTTCCCTACGAGCAGTACTTC. Translating gives CASSLGLPYEQYF.

The V call is TRBV28, the J call TRBJ2-3, with 12 bases aligning to TRBD1. Germline V gene lookup returns CDR1 MDHEN and CDR2 SYDVKM. The V and J ends lost 9 bases and 7 bases, in that order; junction bases with no gene match: 8. CDR3 length: 14 amino acids. The DNA for the CDR3 is TGTGCCAGTACCGGGACAGGGGGCATGAATACGCAGTATTTT. Its protein product is CASTGTGGMNTQYF.

The chain carries TRBV29-1 and TRBJ1-1; possible D gene TRBD1, 5 bases. The CDR3 spans 12 residues. V lost 4 bases to trimming and J lost 7 bases, with 13 bases between them. Germline V lookup: CDR1 SQVTM, CDR2 ANQGSEA. This CDR3 is CSVAPLGVEAFF. DNA for the CDR3: TGCAGCGTTGCCCCTCTAGGGGTTGAAGCTTTCTTT.

The J gene is TRBJ2-3, the V gene TRBV19; 10 nucleotides agree with TRBD2. In germline, CDR1 is LNHDA, CDR2 SQIVND (reference sequence). After removal of 4 bases from V and 5 bases from J, the junction contained 15 bases not matched to a gene. The CDR3 has 18 residues. The CDR3 reads CASSSPSWSGREGDTQYF. CDR3 in DNA: TGTGCCAGTAGTAGTCCCTCATGGAGCGGGAGGGAAGGAGATACGCAGTATTTT.

The genes are TRBV19 and TRBJ2-1, with D possibly TRBD2 on 6 matching bases. Trimming took off 3 bases at V and 12 bases at J, with 9 bases between the two ends. This CDR3 is 11 amino acids long. Germline lookup yields CDR1 LNHDA and CDR2 SQIVND (reference sequence). Written as DNA, the CDR3 is TGTGCCAGTAGTATTGGGAGGTTGCAGTTCTTC. Translated: CASSIGRLQFF.

This clone was recorded a few times. The chain links TRBV7-6 to TRBJ1-1, with TRBD1 identical over 8 bases. The CDR3 consists of 15 residues. Germline assignment: CDR1 SGHVS and CDR2 FNYEAQ. V was clipped by 4 bases and J by 1 base; unmatched bases: 5. CDR3 region: CASSWAGTGNTEAFF. The CDR3, as DNA: TGTGCCAGCAGCTGGGCCGGGACAGGGAACACTGAAGCTTTCTTT.

The chain is built from TRBV20-1 and TRBJ1-2; D remains ambiguous. From germline, CDR1 is DFQATT and CDR2 SNEGSKA (reference sequence). The CDR3 sequence is 11 residues long. The ends were cut back, 3 bases at V and 11 bases at J, with 13 bases in the middle. The CDR3 DNA follows: TGCAGTGCTAGTGTGGTCCCCGAGTACACCTTC. Translated: CSASVVPEYTF.

This sequence joins TRBV2 and TRBJ2-3, with D possibly matching TRBD1 (5 bases). Germline V gene sequence: CDR1 SNHLY, CDR2 FYNNEI. The CDR3 totals 14 residues. V lost 7 bases, J lost 0 bases, and 11 bases lay in between. The CDR3 loop is CASKEDTSTDTQYF. The CDR3 DNA reads TGTGCCAGCAAAGAGGACACTAGCACAGATACGCAGTATTTT.

The rearrangement joins TRBV12-5 to TRBJ1-5; D gene unclear. CDR1 is LGHNT, CDR2 FRNRAP, per germline. The CDR3 extends over 17 amino acids. The V end was cut by 2 bases, the J end by 6 bases, with 20 bases between. The CDR3 sequence: CASGLTARNGSGQPQHF. CDR3 DNA: TGTGCTAGTGGTTTGACGGCACGAAACGGGTCTGGTCAGCCCCAGCATTTT.

The V gene is TRBV7-9, the J gene TRBJ1-2; unclear D gene. From germline, CDR1 is SEHNR and CDR2 FQNEAQ (reference sequence). The CDR3 runs to 13 residues. V lost 4 bases and J lost 2, with 8 bases in between. CDR3 sequence: CASSSNINYGYTF. Written as DNA, the CDR3 is TGTGCCAGCAGCTCAAACATAAACTATGGCTACACCTTC.

This clone was counted once. The V and J genes are TRBV10-1 and TRBJ1-2, with TRBD1 as a possible D gene (6 bases). CDR1 WNHNN and CDR2 SYGVQD come from the germline V gene (reference sequence). CDR3 length: 16 residues. Trimming shortened V by 10 bases and J by 6 bases, and 27 bases separated the two germline ends. CDR3 sequence (DNA): TGCGCCACCCGGTGGGGTAGGGGGGGGAAGATGAATGGCTACACCTTC. Translation: CATRWGRGGKMNGYTF.